A selection of T cell receptor beta chains follows, all from one sample in a study of control samples from healthy donors and cancer patients. The protocol was immunoSEQ multiplex PCR, while the TCRdb copy is restricted to in-frame clones and leaves out a portion. This sample carries about 98,000 clones, about 80% of them seen once, and the ten largest clones take 10%. Material for sequencing was blood. Receptors were obtained from a woman aged 25-40 years in good health. The CDR3 runs from the conserved cysteine through the conserved F or W. The D gene is left open where the match is weak. Clone sizes are given selectively: once, few, many, or a class where the clone is expanded.

cdr3_aa: CASSLVYSSSYNEQFF
cdr3_nt: TGTGCCAGCAGCTTAGTCTATTCGAGCTCCTACAATGAGCAGTTCTTC
v_call: TRBV11-2
j_call: TRBJ2-1
clone_size: few
d_call: NA

cdr3_aa: CAWLSTRKLFF
cdr3_nt: TGTGCCTGGCTCTCGACACGGAAACTGTTTTTT
v_call: TRBV30
j_call: TRBJ1-4
clone_size: NA
d_call: NA

cdr3_aa: CASSPNELDQYF
cdr3_nt: TGTGCCAGCTCACCAAATGAACTCGACCAGTACTTC
v_call: TRBV18
j_call: TRBJ2-5
clone_size: NA
d_call: NA

cdr3_aa: CASSLLGQAYEQYF
cdr3_nt: TGTGCCAGCAGCTTATTGGGACAAGCCTACGAGCAGTACTTC
v_call: TRBV7-9
j_call: TRBJ2-7
clone_size: NA
d_call: NA

cdr3_aa: CASSWGVHEQFF
cdr3_nt: TGTGCCAGTTCCTGGGGGGTGCATGAGCAGTTCTTC
v_call: TRBV19
j_call: TRBJ2-1
clone_size: NA
d_call: NA

cdr3_aa: CASSPPRRKSHNEQFF
cdr3_nt: TGTGCCAGCAGCCCCCCTCGGAGAAAGTCCCACAATGAGCAGTTCTTC
v_call: TRBV5-8
j_call: TRBJ2-1
clone_size: NA
d_call: NA

cdr3_aa: CATSRGTGSYEQYF
cdr3_nt: TGTGCCACCAGCAGAGGGACAGGCTCCTACGAGCAGTACTTC
v_call: TRBV15
j_call: TRBJ2-7
clone_size: NA
d_call: TRBD1

cdr3_aa: CASSVGGGGSRAGNTIYF
cdr3_nt: TGTGCCAGCAGCGTAGGAGGGGGGGGCAGTAGGGCTGGAAACACCATATATTTT
v_call: TRBV9
j_call: TRBJ1-3
clone_size: NA
d_call: NA

cdr3_aa: CASSSDRGYGNTIYF
cdr3_nt: TGTGCCAGCAGTTCGGACAGGGGTTACGGAAACACCATATATTTT
v_call: TRBV6-2/TRBV6-3
j_call: TRBJ1-3
clone_size: NA
d_call: TRBD1

cdr3_aa: CASSLGVGTEAFF
cdr3_nt: TGCGCCAGCAGCTTGGGGGTCGGCACTGAAGCTTTCTTT
v_call: TRBV5-1
j_call: TRBJ1-1
clone_size: few
d_call: NA